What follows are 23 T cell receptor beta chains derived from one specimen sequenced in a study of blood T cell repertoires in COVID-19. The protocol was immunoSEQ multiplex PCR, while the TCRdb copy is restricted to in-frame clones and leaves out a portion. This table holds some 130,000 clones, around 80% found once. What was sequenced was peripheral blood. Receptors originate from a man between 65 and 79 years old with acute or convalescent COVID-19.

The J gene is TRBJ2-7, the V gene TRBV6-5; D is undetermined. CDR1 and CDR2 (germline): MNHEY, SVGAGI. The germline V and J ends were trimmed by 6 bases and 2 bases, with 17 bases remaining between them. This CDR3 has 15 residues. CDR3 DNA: TGTGCCAGCAGGGCCTGGAGACCTTCCCCCTACGAGCAGTACTTC. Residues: CASRAWRPSPYEQYF.

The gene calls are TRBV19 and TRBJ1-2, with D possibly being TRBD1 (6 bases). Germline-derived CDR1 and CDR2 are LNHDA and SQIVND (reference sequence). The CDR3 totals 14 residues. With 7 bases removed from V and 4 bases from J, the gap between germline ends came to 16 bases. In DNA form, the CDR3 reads TGTGCCAGTATGGGTGACAGGTTACGCTATGGCTACACCTTC. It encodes CASMGDRLRYGYTF.

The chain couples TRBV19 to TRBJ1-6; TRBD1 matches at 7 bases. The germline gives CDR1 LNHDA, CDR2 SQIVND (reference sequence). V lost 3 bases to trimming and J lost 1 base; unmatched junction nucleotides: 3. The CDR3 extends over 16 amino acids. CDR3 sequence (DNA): TGTGCCAGTAGTATCGCAGGGGGGTCCTATAATTCACCCCTCCACTTT. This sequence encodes CASSIAGGSYNSPLHF. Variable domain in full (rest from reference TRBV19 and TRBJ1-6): DGGITQSPKYLFRKEGQNVTLSCEQNLNHDAMYWYRQDPGQGLRLIYYSQIVNDFQKGDIAEGYSVSREKKESFPLTVTSAQKNPTAFYLCASSIAGGSYNSPLHFGNGTRLTVT.

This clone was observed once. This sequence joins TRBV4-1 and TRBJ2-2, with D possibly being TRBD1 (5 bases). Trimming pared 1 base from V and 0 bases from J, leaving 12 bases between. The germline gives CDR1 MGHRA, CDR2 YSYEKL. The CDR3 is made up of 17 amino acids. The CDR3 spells CASSQVGAAPNTGELFF. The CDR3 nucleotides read TGCGCCAGCAGCCAAGTTGGGGCGGCCCCGAACACCGGGGAGCTGTTTTTT.

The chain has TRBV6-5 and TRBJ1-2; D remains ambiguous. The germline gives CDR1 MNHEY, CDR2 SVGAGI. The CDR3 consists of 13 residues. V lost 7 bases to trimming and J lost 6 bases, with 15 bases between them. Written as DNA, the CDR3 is TGTGCCAGCATTCCTCTAAAGGAGGATGGCTACACCTTC. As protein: CASIPLKEDGYTF.

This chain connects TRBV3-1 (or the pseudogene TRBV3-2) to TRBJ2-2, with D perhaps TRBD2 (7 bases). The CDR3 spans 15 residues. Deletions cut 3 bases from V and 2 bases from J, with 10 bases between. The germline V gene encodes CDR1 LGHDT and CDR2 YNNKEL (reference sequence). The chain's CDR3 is CASSHGGPNTGELFF. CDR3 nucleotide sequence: TGTGCCAGCAGCCACGGGGGGCCAAACACCGGGGAGCTGTTTTTT.

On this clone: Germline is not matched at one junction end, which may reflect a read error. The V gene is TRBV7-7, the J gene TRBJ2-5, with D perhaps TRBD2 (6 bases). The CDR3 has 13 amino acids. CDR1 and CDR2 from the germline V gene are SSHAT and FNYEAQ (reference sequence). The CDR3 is CASSSATGGAQYF. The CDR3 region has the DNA TGTGCTAGCAGCTCTGCGACCGGCGGGGCCCAGTACTTC.

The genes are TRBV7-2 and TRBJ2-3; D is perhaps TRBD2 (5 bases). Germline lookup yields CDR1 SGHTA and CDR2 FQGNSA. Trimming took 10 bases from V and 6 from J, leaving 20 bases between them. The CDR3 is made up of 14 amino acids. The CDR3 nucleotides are TGTGCCACCGGCGGGCTACGATCGGTCGATACGCAGTATTTT. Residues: CATGGLRSVDTQYF.

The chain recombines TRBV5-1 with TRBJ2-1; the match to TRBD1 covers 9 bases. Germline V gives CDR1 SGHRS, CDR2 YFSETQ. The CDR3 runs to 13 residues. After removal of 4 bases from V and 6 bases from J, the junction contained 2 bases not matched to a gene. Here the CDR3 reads CASSPGQGNEQFF. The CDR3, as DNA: TGCGCCAGCAGCCCGGGACAGGGCAATGAGCAGTTCTTC.

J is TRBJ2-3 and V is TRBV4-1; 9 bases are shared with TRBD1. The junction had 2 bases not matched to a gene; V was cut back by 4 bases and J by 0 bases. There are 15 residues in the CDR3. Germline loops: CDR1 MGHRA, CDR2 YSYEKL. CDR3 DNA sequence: TGCGCCAGCAGCCCCGGGACAGGGAGCACAGATACGCAGTATTTT. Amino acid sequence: CASSPGTGSTDTQYF.

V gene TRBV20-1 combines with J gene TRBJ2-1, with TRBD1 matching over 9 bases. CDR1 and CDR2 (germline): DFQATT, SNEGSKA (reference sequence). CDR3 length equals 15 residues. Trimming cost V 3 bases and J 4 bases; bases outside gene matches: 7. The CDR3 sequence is CSASNVDRGYNEQFF. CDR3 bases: TGCAGTGCTAGTAATGTGGACAGGGGATACAATGAGCAGTTCTTC.

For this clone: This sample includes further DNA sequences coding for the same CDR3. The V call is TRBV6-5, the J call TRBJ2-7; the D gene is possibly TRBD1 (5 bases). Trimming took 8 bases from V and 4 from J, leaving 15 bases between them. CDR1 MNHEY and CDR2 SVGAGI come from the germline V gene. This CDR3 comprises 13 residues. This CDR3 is CASGKGLEYEQYF. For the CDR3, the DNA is TGTGCCAGCGGAAAGGGGCTCGAGTACGAGCAGTACTTC.

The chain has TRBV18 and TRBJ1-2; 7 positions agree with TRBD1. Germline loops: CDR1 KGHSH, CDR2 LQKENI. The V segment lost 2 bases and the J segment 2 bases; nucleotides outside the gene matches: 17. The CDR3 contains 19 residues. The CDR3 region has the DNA TGTGCCAGCTCACCAACGGGACAGATCGGAAGAGGGACCAACTATGGCTACACCTTC. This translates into CASSPTGQIGRGTNYGYTF.

For the CDR3, the DNA is TGCGCCAGCAGCCAGCTCCAGGGGGCGAATGGCTACACCTTC. Protein sequence: CASSQLQGANGYTF. The chain has TRBV4-1 and TRBJ1-2, with 8 bases fitting TRBD1. Germline V gene sequence: CDR1 MGHRA, CDR2 YSYEKL. V shed 3 bases, J shed 6 bases, and the junction held 6 bases outside the gene matches. The CDR3 is made up of 14 amino acids.

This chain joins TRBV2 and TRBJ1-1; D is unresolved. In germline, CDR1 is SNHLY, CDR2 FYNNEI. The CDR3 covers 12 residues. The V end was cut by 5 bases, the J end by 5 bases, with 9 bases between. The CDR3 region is CASSPSETEAFF. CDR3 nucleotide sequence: TGTGCCAGCAGTCCAAGCGAGACTGAAGCTTTCTTT.

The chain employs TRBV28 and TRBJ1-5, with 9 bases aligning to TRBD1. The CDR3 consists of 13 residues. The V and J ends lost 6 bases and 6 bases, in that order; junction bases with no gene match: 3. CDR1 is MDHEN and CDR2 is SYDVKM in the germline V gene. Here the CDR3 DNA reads TGTGCCAGCAGGCCGACAGGGGGTCAGCCCCAGCATTTT. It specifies CASRPTGGQPQHF.

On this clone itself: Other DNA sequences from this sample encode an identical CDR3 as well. For the CDR3, the DNA is TGTGCCAGCAGCTTACGGGGACAGCCCCAGCATTTT. Amino acids: CASSLRGQPQHF. The rearrangement links TRBV7-2 to TRBJ1-5; D is undetermined. The length of the CDR3 is 12 residues. V was trimmed by 2 bases and J by 7 bases, leaving 6 bases between them. From germline, CDR1 is SGHTA and CDR2 FQGNSA.

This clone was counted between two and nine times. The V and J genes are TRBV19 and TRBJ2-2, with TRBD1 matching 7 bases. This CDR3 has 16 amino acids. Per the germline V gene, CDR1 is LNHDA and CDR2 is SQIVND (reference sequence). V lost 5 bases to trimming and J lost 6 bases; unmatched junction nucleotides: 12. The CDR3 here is CASSVDRVVVSGELFF. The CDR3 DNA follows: TGTGCCAGTAGTGTCGACAGGGTGGTGGTGTCCGGGGAGCTGTTTTTT.

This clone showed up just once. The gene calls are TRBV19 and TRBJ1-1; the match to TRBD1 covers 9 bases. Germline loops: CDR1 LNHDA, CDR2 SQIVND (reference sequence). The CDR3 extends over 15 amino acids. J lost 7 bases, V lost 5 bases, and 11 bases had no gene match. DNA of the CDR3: TGTGCCAGTAGTCCGGGACAGGGATACGCCAGTGAAGCTTTCTTT. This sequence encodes CASSPGQGYASEAFF.

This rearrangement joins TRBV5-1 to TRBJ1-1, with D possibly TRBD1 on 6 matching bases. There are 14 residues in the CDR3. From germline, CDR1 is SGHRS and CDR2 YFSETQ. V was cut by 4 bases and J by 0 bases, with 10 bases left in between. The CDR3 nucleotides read TGCGCCAGCAGCCCCACAGGGTTGAACACTGAAGCTTTCTTT. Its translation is CASSPTGLNTEAFF.

The CDR3 DNA reads as TGTGCCAGCAGTGTCCCTGTCCCCAGGGTCGCTAACACTGAAGCTTTCTTT. Encoded protein: CASSVPVPRVANTEAFF. The genes are TRBV6-1 and TRBJ1-1, with TRBD1 as a possible D gene (5 bases). With 4 bases removed from V and 2 bases from J, the gap between germline ends came to 20 bases. The CDR3 spans 17 residues. Germline V lookup: CDR1 MNHNS, CDR2 SASEGT.

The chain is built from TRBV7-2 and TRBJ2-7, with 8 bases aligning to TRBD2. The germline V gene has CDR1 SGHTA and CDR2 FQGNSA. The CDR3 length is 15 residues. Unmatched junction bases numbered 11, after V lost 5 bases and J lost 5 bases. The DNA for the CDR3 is TGTGCCAGCAGCAACCCGGGACTAGGTATCCACGAGCAGTACTTC. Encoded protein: CASSNPGLGIHEQYF.

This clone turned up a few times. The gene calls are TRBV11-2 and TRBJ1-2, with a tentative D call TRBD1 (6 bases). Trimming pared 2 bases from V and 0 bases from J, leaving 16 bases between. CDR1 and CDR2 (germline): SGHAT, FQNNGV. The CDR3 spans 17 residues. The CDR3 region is CASSLSGVPGTNYGYTF. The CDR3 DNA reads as TGTGCCAGCAGCTTATCAGGGGTCCCCGGGACTAACTATGGCTACACCTTC.